The 9 T cell receptor beta chains listed next were all sequenced from one sample in a study of T-cell reconstitution after alpha-beta-depleted transplantation in children. The authors prepared the TCRbeta library with unique molecular identifiers. A single record per CDR3 protein comes from TCRdb applying MiXCR to the PCR reads. The sample has under 450,000 distinct CDR3 sequences; 15% to 20% are singletons. The sequencing here drew on PBMCs, mostly from graft donor cells, taken 360 days after TCRalphabeta/CD19-depleted stem cell transplant. Receptors originate from a boy under three years old who had a stem cell transplant for Wiskott-Aldrich syndrome, so the T cells may come from the graft donor.

Written as DNA, the CDR3 is TGCGCCAGCAGCCCAGGACTAGCCTTAGGCACAGATACGCAGTATTTT. It specifies CASSPGLALGTDTQYF. The chain links TRBV4-3 to TRBJ2-3, with TRBD2 identical over 8 bases. Germline assignment: CDR1 LGHNA and CDR2 YSLEER. This CDR3 comprises 16 residues. Germline trimming cut 4 bases from V and 1 base from J; bases unmatched to any gene: 7.

This chain links TRBV20-1 with TRBJ2-5; TRBD2 might be the D (6 bases). The CDR3 sequence is 13 residues long. Deletions cut 7 bases from V and 5 bases from J, with 17 bases between. Germline assignment: CDR1 DFQATT and CDR2 SNEGSKA (reference sequence). The CDR3 DNA follows: TGCAGTGGGGAAACGGGAGTAAGGGAGACCCAGTACTTC. Its protein product is CSGETGVRETQYF.

This clonotype was seen a few times. V gene TRBV28 combines with J gene TRBJ2-7; D remains unclear. Germline V CDR1 and CDR2: MDHEN, SYDVKM. The CDR3 runs to 12 residues. V was trimmed by 7 bases and J by 4 bases, leaving 11 bases between them. The CDR3 spells CASNGQDYEQYF. The CDR3 bases are TGTGCCAGCAATGGGCAGGATTACGAGCAGTACTTC.

The J gene is TRBJ2-5, the V gene TRBV29-1; the match to TRBD2 covers 10 bases. Trimming cost V 5 bases and J 3 bases; bases outside gene matches: 15. This CDR3 has 17 residues. Germline V gives CDR1 SQVTM, CDR2 ANQGSEA. CDR3 sequence reads: CSVILRSGRALKETQYF. CDR3 DNA sequence: TGCAGCGTTATCCTCCGGAGCGGGAGGGCCCTTAAAGAGACCCAGTACTTC.

This clonotype was detected a few times. The chain uses TRBV7-2 and TRBJ2-4; D gene ambiguous. There are 15 residues in the CDR3. Germline V gene lookup returns CDR1 SGHTA and CDR2 FQGNSA. V lost 0 bases and J 3 bases, leaving 9 bases between the germline ends. CDR3 sequence (DNA): TGTGCCAGCAGCTTAGCTCGAGAAGGCAAAAACATTCAGTACTTC. Its translation is CASSLAREGKNIQYF.

The gene calls are TRBV5-1 and TRBJ2-7, with a tentative D call TRBD1 (6 bases). CDR1 is SGHRS and CDR2 is YFSETQ in the germline V gene. Between the trimmed V and J ends, which lost 3 bases and 2 bases, there was a span of 9 bases. The CDR3 covers 13 residues. The CDR3 DNA follows: TGCGCCAGCAGCTACAGGGTTACCTACGAGCAGTACTTC. It codes for CASSYRVTYEQYF.

The V call is TRBV7-2, the J call TRBJ2-5; D not certain. Germline loops: CDR1 SGHTA, CDR2 FQGNSA. The germline V and J ends were trimmed by 8 bases and 7 bases, with 17 bases remaining between them. The CDR3 runs to 13 residues. The CDR3, as DNA: TGTGCCAGCGGGTTCACCCCGCTAGGGACCCAGTACTTC. The encoded protein is CASGFTPLGTQYF.

The rearrangement uses TRBV19 and TRBJ2-7; TRBD2 might be the D (6 bases). Trimming removed 6 bases at V and 3 bases at J, with 12 bases between. The germline V gene has CDR1 LNHDA and CDR2 SQIVND (reference sequence). CDR3 size: 13 residues. CDR3 DNA sequence: TGTGCCAGTAGATTAGCGGCCGACTACGAGCAGTACTTC. Its protein is CASRLAADYEQYF. The whole variable domain, remainder taken from reference TRBV19 and TRBJ2-7, is DGGITQSPKYLFRKEGQNVTLSCEQNLNHDAMYWYRQDPGQGLRLIYYSQIVNDFQKGDIAEGYSVSREKKESFPLTVTSAQKNPTAFYLCASRLAADYEQYFGPGTRLTVT.

V is TRBV28 and J is TRBJ2-2, with TRBD1 as a possible D gene (5 bases). The CDR3 covers 18 residues. Trimming removed 5 bases at V and 4 bases at J, with 23 bases between. Germline values: CDR1 MDHEN, CDR2 SYDVKM. The CDR3 DNA reads TGTGCCAGCAGTGGGGTCCAGCTTAATCGAAGGGGCACCGGGGAGCTGTTTTTT. Its protein product is CASSGVQLNRRGTGELFF.